The rows below give T cell receptor beta chains drawn from one sample of a study of monozygotic twins with inflammatory bowel disease. TCRdb derives one entry per CDR3 protein from the 5' RACE reads, leaving out DNA. The table lists over 100,000 distinct CDR3 sequences. Sequenced input: blood. The receptors derive from a human donor with ulcerative colitis or Crohn's disease, or a healthy co-twin of an affected twin (not recorded which). Each CDR3 is given with its conserved first and last residue. The order of the fields is V gene, J gene, clone size, CDR3 protein. The listing skips clone size in some rows; elsewhere it reads once, few, many or a size class.

TRBV10-3	TRBJ2-7	-	CAISELDRALEQYF
TRBV20-1	TRBJ2-3	-	CSATRGSTDTQYF
TRBV5-1	TRBJ2-3	-	CASRNLAGGLGDTQYF
TRBV24-1	TRBJ2-1	-	CATSEVAGGDEQFF
TRBV7-9	TRBJ2-2	-	CASTLGSGSNTGELFF
TRBV11-1	TRBJ1-5	-	CASSLRGGPPVGNQPQHF
TRBV19	TRBJ1-1	-	CASSIIGSTEAFF
TRBV14	TRBJ1-2	-	CASSHRGAGNYGYTF
TRBV7-8	TRBJ1-5	-	CASSLDGQQEQPQHF
TRBV20-1	TRBJ2-3	-	CSAPDSIRTDTQYF
TRBV3-1	TRBJ2-7	-	CASSQATWGAQTYELYF
TRBV7-2	TRBJ2-2	-	CASSPQSKYTGELFF
TRBV3-1	TRBJ2-7	-	CASSRGTRGAYEQYF
TRBV7-2	TRBJ2-7	-	CASSLTSGQTYEQYF
TRBV7-9	TRBJ2-7	-	CASSWGQSSDEQYF
TRBV3-1	TRBJ1-5	-	CASSQDLGQPQHF
TRBV20-1	TRBJ2-5	-	CSARRFQETQYF
TRBV19	TRBJ1-1	-	CASSIEWTGYEAFF
TRBV10-3	TRBJ1-2	medium-sized	CAISESGQGDYGYTF
TRBV20-1	TRBJ2-4	-	CSASPDLAKNIQYF
TRBV20-1	TRBJ2-5	-	CSAHQGWERVETQYF
TRBV5-1	TRBJ2-5	-	CASWTEGGETQYF
TRBV20-1	TRBJ1-1	medium-sized	CSARGGDVNTEAFF
TRBV4-1	TRBJ2-1	-	CASSQDGPSSYNEQFF
TRBV19	TRBJ2-7	-	CASSVLAGGFYEQYF
TRBV12-3/TRBV12-4	TRBJ1-3	-	CASSLSQGELGNTIYF
TRBV9	TRBJ2-3	-	CASSAALGADTQYF
TRBV28	TRBJ2-1	-	CASSPPFPGTSSYNEQFF
TRBV7-9	TRBJ2-3	-	CASSRTGRRDTQYF
TRBV12-3/TRBV12-4	TRBJ2-5	-	CASSLGLKGTQYF
TRBV7-2	TRBJ2-7	-	CASSLASGREQYF
TRBV27	TRBJ1-5	-	CASSSGTDGTLPQHF
TRBV5-1	TRBJ2-7	-	CASSGRTGRWSGEQYF
TRBV6-5	TRBJ2-5	-	CASSYRRRQETQYF
TRBV28	TRBJ1-2	-	CASSLLAAGGDGYTF
TRBV7-3	TRBJ2-7	-	CASSPEVSPLYEQYF
TRBV6-1	TRBJ2-2	-	CASRAAGNTGELFF
TRBV3-1	TRBJ2-1	-	CASNMGGAGGISYNEQSF
TRBV13	TRBJ2-1	-	CSSSLAGGPRNEQFF
TRBV14	TRBJ2-1	-	CASSLGLAGVGDEQFF